One and the same sample provided the 25 T cell receptor beta chains below, sequenced in a study of HIV-infected patients and healthy controls. Antiretroviral therapy had run roughly three months, about 14 weeks, before follow-up blood collection. All unsorted peripheral T cells were captured because whole blood was used without fractionation. Approximately 510 ng RNA was reverse transcribed with alpha and beta constant-region primers. Separate chain-specific third strand synthesis with multiplexing indices produced the alpha and beta libraries. TCRdb reprocessed the 5' RACE reads via MiXCR and lists one record per CDR3 protein. The table has roughly 20,000 distinct CDR3 sequences, about 9% seen once. The sample here was blood, taken during antiretroviral therapy. The receptors shown here come from an adult with HIV infection.

This clonotype has ten or more counts. An end of the junction differs from the germline gene, which may be a read error. The chain combines TRBV5-1 with TRBJ1-1; weak D call: TRBD1 (5 bases). CDR1 and CDR2 from the germline V gene are SGHRS and YFSETQ. The CDR3 is 15 residues long. CDR3 residues: CASSLDRNMKTEAFF. The CDR3 region has the DNA TGCGCCAGCAGCTTGGACAGGAACATGAAGACTGAAGCTTTCTTT.

This clonotype appeared many times. The rearrangement joins TRBV12-3 or TRBV12-4 to TRBJ1-6; D remains ambiguous. The CDR3 contains 18 residues. V lost 3 bases, J lost 2 bases, and 17 bases lay in between. CDR3 residues: CASSFDIREIPYNSPLHF. CDR3 nucleotides: TGTGCCAGCAGTTTTGATATTAGAGAAATCCCCTATAATTCACCCCTCCACTTT.

This clonotype is medium-sized within its sample. The chain carries TRBV7-6 and TRBJ1-1; D is ambiguous. Per germline, CDR1 SGHVS and CDR2 FNYEAQ. The CDR3 length is 14 residues. Trimming took 1 base from V and 0 from J, leaving 6 bases between them. The CDR3, as DNA: TGTGCCAGCAGCTTAGAAGCTGTGAACACTGAAGCTTTCTTT. Translation gives CASSLEAVNTEAFF.

There are many counts of this clonotype. J is TRBJ2-3 and V is TRBV6-5, with a tentative D call TRBD2 (5 bases). Germline CDR1 MNHEY, CDR2 SVGAGI. Trimming shortened V by 11 bases and J by 0 bases, and 18 bases separated the two germline ends. The CDR3 covers 15 residues. In DNA, the CDR3 is TGTGCCGCCCACAGCCCCGAGGGTAGCACAGATACGCAGTATTTT. Translating gives CAAHSPEGSTDTQYF.

This clonotype has a count of ten or more. V gene TRBV4-1 combines with J gene TRBJ1-2; D call uncertain. This CDR3 has 15 residues. Germline CDR1 and CDR2: MGHRA and YSYEKL. Trimming removed 0 bases at V and 5 bases at J, with 13 bases between. The chain's CDR3 is CASSQEGSTPYGYTF. CDR3 DNA: TGCGCCAGCAGCCAAGAGGGATCCACTCCATATGGCTACACCTTC.

This clonotype was counted only a few times. J is TRBJ1-5 and V is TRBV6-1; D possibly corresponds to TRBD1 (5 bases). The V gene's germline CDR1 is MNHNS and CDR2 SASEGT. The V gene lost 0 bases and the J gene lost 5 bases, with 8 bases spanning the gap. There are 14 residues in the CDR3. CDR3 loop: CASSEASRDQPQHF. Here the CDR3 DNA reads TGTGCCAGCAGTGAAGCCTCCAGGGATCAGCCCCAGCATTTT.

This clonotype was counted many times. The chain has TRBV30 and TRBJ1-3; D possibly corresponds to TRBD1 (6 bases). This CDR3 has 15 amino acids. V gave up 4 bases and J gave up 0 bases, with 13 bases separating them. Germline CDR1 reads GTSNPN; CDR2 reads SVGIG (reference sequence). CDR3 sequence: CAWNRGGGSGNTIYF. As DNA, the CDR3 is TGTGCCTGGAATAGGGGGGGAGGCTCTGGAAACACCATATATTTT.

This clonotype appeared many times. The chain is built from TRBV9 and TRBJ2-5; 10 bases match TRBD2. This CDR3 contains 16 residues. Trimming took 0 bases from V and 2 from J; bases not matched to a gene: 4. The V gene's germline CDR1 is SGDLS and CDR2 YYNGEE. CDR3 region: CASSVGPSGGQETQYF. The CDR3 DNA reads TGTGCCAGCAGCGTAGGGCCTAGCGGGGGACAAGAGACCCAGTACTTC. The whole variable domain, remainder taken from reference TRBV9 and TRBJ2-5, is DSGVTQTPKHLITATGQRVTLRCSPRSGDLSVYWYQQSLDQGLQFLIQYYNGEERAKGNILERFSAQQFPDLHSELNLSSLELGDSALYFCASSVGPSGGQETQYFGPGTRLLVL.

This clonotype was observed many times. V gene TRBV20-1 combines with J gene TRBJ2-7; TRBD1 is a possible D gene (7 bases). Trimming cost V 7 bases and J 6 bases, with 16 bases left between them. This CDR3 has 12 amino acids. Germline values: CDR1 DFQATT, CDR2 SNEGSKA (reference sequence). The CDR3 region has the DNA TGCAGTGTAGCGGCAGGGGGTACCGAGCAGTACTTC. Its protein is CSVAAGGTEQYF.

With regard to this clonotype: This clone may be a read error of a much larger clone one base away. The chain links TRBV7-2 to TRBJ2-7; the D gene is possibly TRBD1 (7 bases). The CDR3 loop spans 16 amino acids. Germline CDR1 reads SGHTA; CDR2 reads FQGNSA. The CDR3 bases are TGTGACAGCAGCTTAGGAGGGGGCGGCAACTCCTACGAGCAGTACTTC. Translated: CDSSLGGGGNSYEQYF.

This clonotype was picked up many times. V gene TRBV6-1 combines with J gene TRBJ2-2; unclear D gene. Deletions cut 0 bases from V and 4 bases from J, with 15 bases between. Germline lookup yields CDR1 MNHNS and CDR2 SASEGT. The length of the CDR3 is 17 residues. The CDR3: CASSEALASTITGELFF. DNA of the CDR3: TGTGCCAGCAGTGAAGCGCTCGCTTCCACCATCACCGGGGAGCTGTTTTTT.

By proportion, this clonotype is medium-sized. The J gene is TRBJ2-1, the V gene TRBV5-4; perhaps TRBD2 as D (5 bases). V was shortened by 2 bases and J by 7 bases, with 7 bases between the two germline ends. The germline V gene has CDR1 SGHNT and CDR2 YYREEE (reference sequence). This CDR3 is 12 amino acids long. The CDR3 sequence is CASSLTGNEQFF. The CDR3, as DNA: TGTGCCAGCAGCTTAACGGGAAATGAGCAGTTCTTC.

There are many counts of this clonotype. The chain has TRBV12-3 or TRBV12-4 and TRBJ1-4, with 11 bases identical to TRBD1. Losses at the gene ends were 6 bases for V and 3 bases for J; bases not matched to a gene: 9. This CDR3 comprises 17 residues. DNA for the CDR3: TGTGCCAGCAGCCCGGGACAGGGGGACTCGGCTAATGAAAAACTGTTTTTT. Amino acids: CASSPGQGDSANEKLFF.

This clonotype was counted many times. The rearrangement uses TRBV29-1 and TRBJ2-2, with TRBD1 as a possible D gene (6 bases). The CDR3 contains 14 residues. V was trimmed by 6 bases and J by 2 bases, leaving 13 bases between them. Per the germline V gene, CDR1 is SQVTM and CDR2 is ANQGSEA. CDR3 protein: CSVAGDPNTGELFF. The CDR3 DNA follows: TGCAGCGTGGCAGGGGATCCCAACACCGGGGAGCTGTTTTTT.

This clonotype was found many times. This chain connects TRBV6-6 to TRBJ2-7; D uncertain. CDR1 and CDR2 from the germline V gene are MNHNY and SVGAGI (reference sequence). V was shortened by 7 bases and J by 0 bases, with 10 bases between the two germline ends. This CDR3 contains 13 residues. As DNA, the CDR3 is TGTGCCAGCAACGACGCCTTCTCCTACGAGCAGTACTTC. Translation: CASNDAFSYEQYF.

This clonotype occurred many times. V is TRBV9 and J is TRBJ2-3; 11 positions agree with TRBD2. The V gene's germline CDR1 is SGDLS and CDR2 YYNGEE. There are 17 residues in the CDR3. The J segment lost 4 bases and the V segment lost 5 bases, leaving 12 bases of the junction unmatched. CDR3 DNA: TGTGCCAGCAGTCTTAAACTAGCGGGAGATGGTGCAGATACGCAGTATTTT. It encodes CASSLKLAGDGADTQYF.

This clonotype was found many times. J is TRBJ2-2 and V is TRBV7-2, with 7 bases aligning to TRBD1. This CDR3 comprises 15 residues. CDR1 and CDR2 from the germline V gene are SGHTA and FQGNSA. Trimming at V came to 4 bases and at J to 5 bases, leaving 7 bases not matched to a gene. CDR3 in amino acids: CASSYRQGGTGELFF. In DNA form, the CDR3 reads TGTGCCAGCAGCTATCGACAGGGTGGGACCGGGGAGCTGTTTTTT. Combining the CDR3 with reference TRBV7-2 and TRBJ2-2 gives the whole variable domain GAGVSQSPSNKVTEKGKDVELRCDPISGHTALYWYRQSLGQGLEFLIYFQGNSAPDKSGLPSDRFSAERTGGSVSTLTIQRTQQEDSAVYLCASSYRQGGTGELFFGEGSRLTVL.

V and J are TRBV29-1 and TRBJ2-2, with D unresolved. Germline CDR1 reads SQVTM; CDR2 reads ANQGSEA. The CDR3 length is 13 residues. V lost 1 base, J lost 1 base, and 4 bases lay in between. CDR3 protein: CSVEGLNTGELFF. As DNA, the CDR3 is TGCAGCGTTGAAGGACTGAACACCGGGGAGCTGTTTTTT.

V is TRBV3-1 and J is TRBJ2-1; no reliable D call. Trimming left V 2 bases short and J 5 bases short, with 7 bases between. The CDR3 extends over 13 amino acids. Germline assignment: CDR1 LGHDT and CDR2 YNNKEL (reference sequence). In DNA form, the CDR3 reads TGTGCCAGCAGCCAACTCCCTGACAATGAGCAGTTCTTC. Its translation is CASSQLPDNEQFF.

This clonotype was seen at least ten times. The chain uses TRBV11-2 and TRBJ2-2; 7 bases align to TRBD2. Germline lookup yields CDR1 SGHAT and CDR2 FQNNGV. V lost 5 bases to trimming and J lost 4 bases; unmatched junction nucleotides: 7. CDR3 length equals 15 residues. The CDR3 nucleotides read TGTGCCAGCAGCCACGCTAGCGGTGTCACCGGGGAGCTGTTTTTT. This gives the protein CASSHASGVTGELFF.

The V and J genes are TRBV5-1 and TRBJ2-6; D remains ambiguous. From germline, CDR1 is SGHRS and CDR2 YFSETQ. V was trimmed by 0 bases and J by 0 bases, leaving 10 bases between them. The CDR3 is 17 residues long. The CDR3 nucleotides are TGCGCCAGCAGCTTGGTATCTTCCAGCTCTGGGGCCAACGTCCTGACTTTC. It codes for CASSLVSSSSGANVLTF. Combining the CDR3 with reference TRBV5-1 and TRBJ2-6 gives the whole variable domain KAGVTQTPRYLIKTRGQQVTLSCSPISGHRSVSWYQQTPGQGLQFLFEYFSETQRNKGNFPGRFSGRQFSNSRSEMNVSTLELGDSALYLCASSLVSSSSGANVLTFGAGSRLTVL.

This clonotype has at least ten counts. The V and J genes are TRBV6-5 and TRBJ2-5, with 9 bases identical to TRBD2. Germline assignment: CDR1 MNHEY and CDR2 SVGAGI. This CDR3 has 13 amino acids. The J segment lost 8 bases and the V segment lost 6 bases, leaving 7 bases of the junction unmatched. For the CDR3, the DNA is TGTGCCAGCAGCTTAGCGGGAGTAGGAACCCAGTACTTC. Translated, it gives CASSLAGVGTQYF.

This clonotype was observed many times. V gene TRBV2 combines with J gene TRBJ1-1; D gene uncertain. The CDR3 length is 13 residues. Germline CDR1 reads SNHLY; CDR2 reads FYNNEI. The ends were cut back, 7 bases at V and 0 bases at J, with 9 bases in the middle. The CDR3 loop reads CASTSGMNTEAFF. In DNA, the CDR3 is TGTGCCAGCACTTCAGGCATGAACACTGAAGCTTTCTTT.

This clonotype was seen ten or more times. The chain links TRBV11-2 to TRBJ2-4; D unresolved. This CDR3 comprises 19 residues. Trimming pared 0 bases from V and 3 bases from J, leaving 21 bases between. CDR1 and CDR2 (germline): SGHAT, FQNNGV. The CDR3 DNA reads as TGTGCCAGCAGCTTAGATCAGAGGCAGGCCTCGCCCCTCAAAAACATTCAGTACTTC. Translated: CASSLDQRQASPLKNIQYF. Using reference TRBV11-2 and TRBJ2-4 for the parts outside the CDR3, the full variable domain is EAGVAQSPRYKIIEKRQSVAFWCNPISGHATLYWYQQILGQGPKLLIQFQNNGVVDDSQLPKDRFSAERLKGVDSTLKIQPAKLEDSAVYLCASSLDQRQASPLKNIQYFGAGTRLSVL.

At least ten counts were recorded for this clonotype. This sequence joins TRBV19 and TRBJ1-2, with 7 bases fitting TRBD1. V trimming: 4 bases; J trimming: 3 bases; junction bases outside the gene matches: 8. The germline gives CDR1 LNHDA, CDR2 SQIVND (reference sequence). The CDR3 loop spans 15 amino acids. CDR3 bases: TGTGCCAGTAGTACCACTTGGGACAGTGACTATGGCTACACCTTC. As protein: CASSTTWDSDYGYTF.